Presented here are 31 T cell receptor beta chains from one specimen sequenced in a study of T cell responses to AZD1222 COVID-19 vaccine. TCRdb's table, derived via immunoSEQ multiplex PCR, lists solely in-frame clones and lacks some. The data hold 98,000 or so clones, with over 85% observed a single time. Sequenced here: peripheral blood, sampled on day 0 of MenACWY control vaccination. These receptors were obtained from an adult in good health.

The rearrangement joins TRBV9 to TRBJ2-6; D is unclear. The ends were cut back, 0 bases at V and 0 bases at J, with 4 bases in the middle. The V gene's germline CDR1 is SGDLS and CDR2 YYNGEE. The length of the CDR3 is 15 residues. The CDR3 DNA sequence: TGTGCCAGCAGCGTAGAAGGCTCTGGGGCCAACGTCCTGACTTTC. As protein: CASSVEGSGANVLTF.

V and J are TRBV6-6 and TRBJ1-2; no definite D call. Germline assignment: CDR1 MNHNY and CDR2 SVGAGI (reference sequence). Trimming stripped 5 bases from V and 8 bases from J, with 12 bases between. There are 12 residues in the CDR3. CDR3 sequence (DNA): TGTGCCAGCAGTCCCCGAAGGGAAGGCTACACCTTC. Translating it yields CASSPRREGYTF.

The genes are TRBV29-1 and TRBJ1-1; 7 nucleotides agree with TRBD1. The V segment lost 1 base and the J segment 0 bases; nucleotides outside the gene matches: 8. CDR1 is SQVTM and CDR2 is ANQGSEA in the germline V gene. The CDR3 is 16 amino acids. The CDR3 coding sequence is TGCAGCGTTGAAGGGGTAAGGGGGCCACTGAACACTGAAGCTTTCTTT. Amino acid sequence: CSVEGVRGPLNTEAFF. The whole variable domain, remainder taken from reference TRBV29-1 and TRBJ1-1, is SAVISQKPSRDICQRGTSLTIQCQVDSQVTMMFWYRQQPGQSLTLIATANQGSEATYESGFVIDKFPISRPNLTFSTLTVSNMSPEDSSIYLCSVEGVRGPLNTEAFFGQGTRLTVV.

In its sample, this clone was seen a few times. The chain couples TRBV5-1 to TRBJ1-6; 9 bases line up with TRBD1. CDR3 length: 15 amino acids. CDR1 is SGHRS and CDR2 is YFSETQ in the germline V gene. After removal of 4 bases from V and 10 bases from J, the junction contained 9 bases not matched to a gene. CDR3 sequence (DNA): TGCGCCAGCAGCCCAAAGACAGGGGGGGAATCACCCCTCCACTTT. Its protein product is CASSPKTGGESPLHF.

The chain employs TRBV28 and TRBJ1-2; 7 nucleotides align to TRBD1. Unmatched junction bases numbered 3, after V lost 5 bases and J lost 0 bases. Germline lookup yields CDR1 MDHEN and CDR2 SYDVKM. The CDR3 contains 14 residues. The CDR3 DNA sequence: TGTGCCAGCAGTCCAGGGGGGACTAACTATGGCTACACCTTC. This encodes CASSPGGTNYGYTF.

This clone has a handful of counts. The genes are TRBV5-1 and TRBJ2-6; no definite D call. Trimming stripped 6 bases from V and 0 bases from J, with 13 bases between. The CDR3 is 16 residues long. From germline, CDR1 is SGHRS and CDR2 YFSETQ. CDR3 coding DNA: TGCGCCAGCACCGCTGACCGGCCCTCTGGGGCCAACGTCCTGACTTTC. Translating gives CASTADRPSGANVLTF.

The CDR3 region has the DNA TGTGCCATCAGCCTGCTAGCGGGGGCCACAGATACGCAGTATTTT. Its translation: CAISLLAGATDTQYF. This sequence joins TRBV10-3 and TRBJ2-3, with 10 bases that match TRBD2. From germline, CDR1 is ENHRY and CDR2 SYGVKD. The CDR3 loop spans 15 amino acids. J lost 2 bases, V lost 6 bases, and 5 bases had no gene match.

V is TRBV6-5 and J is TRBJ2-5; TRBD1 aligns across 7 bases. The CDR3 is 14 residues long. Germline values: CDR1 MNHEY, CDR2 SVGAGI. After removal of 5 bases from V and 2 bases from J, the junction contained 5 bases not matched to a gene. This CDR3 reads CASSQGVWQETQYF. The CDR3 coding sequence is TGTGCCAGCAGTCAGGGGGTATGGCAAGAGACCCAGTACTTC.

The chain employs TRBV3-1 (or the pseudogene TRBV3-2) and TRBJ1-1; D gene ambiguous. The V gene's germline CDR1 is LGHDT and CDR2 YNNKEL (reference sequence). CDR3 size: 11 residues. The ends were cut back, 3 bases at V and 7 bases at J, with 6 bases in the middle. DNA for the CDR3: TGTGCCAGCAGCCACCGGGATGAAGCTTTCTTT. Its protein is CASSHRDEAFF.

In this sample, this clone turned up once. V gene TRBV27 combines with J gene TRBJ2-7; D is ambiguous. Between the trimmed V and J ends, which lost 4 bases and 2 bases, there was a span of 12 bases. This CDR3 has 14 residues. The V gene's germline CDR1 is MNHEY and CDR2 SMNVEV (reference sequence). The CDR3: CASSSGQKPYEQYF. CDR3 DNA sequence: TGTGCCAGCAGTTCGGGTCAAAAGCCCTACGAGCAGTACTTC.

The V call is TRBV11-2, the J call TRBJ1-1, with no clear D. Germline assignment: CDR1 SGHAT and CDR2 FQNNGV. The CDR3 contains 14 residues. V lost 3 bases to trimming and J lost 0 bases, with 8 bases between them. The CDR3 sequence is CASSFPGMNTEAFF. The CDR3 DNA follows: TGTGCCAGCAGCTTCCCAGGAATGAACACTGAAGCTTTCTTT.

This clone was seen a single time. No conserved phenylalanine or tryptophan ends this CDR3, so it is likely a read error. No DNA is shown, since the ends of the CDR3 on it are uncertain; the CDR3 is the one TCRdb lists. V is TRBV5-1 and J is TRBJ1-5. CDR1 and CDR2 (germline): SGHRS, YFSETQ. Termini included, the CDR3 measures 9 amino acids. The chain's CDR3 is CASSIRTRN.

The chain recombines TRBV24-1 with TRBJ2-7, with 9 bases fitting TRBD1. The ends lost 3 bases at V and 0 bases at J; junction bases unmatched: 5. Germline V gene sequence: CDR1 KGHDR, CDR2 SFDVKD. This CDR3 region has 16 residues. The DNA for the CDR3 is TGTGCCACCAGTGATCCGGGACAGGGAAACTCCTACGAGCAGTACTTC. Protein product: CATSDPGQGNSYEQYF.

This sequence joins TRBV28 and TRBJ2-7; D tentatively fits TRBD1 or TRBD2 (5 bases each). Germline V gives CDR1 MDHEN, CDR2 SYDVKM. The CDR3 is 14 amino acids. V was shortened by 6 bases and J by 6 bases, with 18 bases between the two germline ends. The CDR3 nucleotides read TGTGCCAGCAGCAAAGCCGGGACCACCGCCGAGCAGTACTTC. Translation gives CASSKAGTTAEQYF.

V gene TRBV7-3 combines with J gene TRBJ1-2; TRBD1 matches 8 bases. This CDR3 has 16 amino acids. Trimming took 0 bases from V and 2 from J; bases not matched to a gene: 5. Germline assignment: CDR1 SGHTA and CDR2 FQGTGA. The CDR3: CASSLTSGGANYGYTF. The CDR3, as DNA: TGTGCCAGCAGCTTAACGTCAGGGGGCGCGAACTATGGCTACACCTTC.

This sequence joins TRBV28 and TRBJ1-3, with D unclear. This CDR3 has 14 residues. Germline CDR1 and CDR2: MDHEN and SYDVKM. V was cut by 6 bases and J by 0 bases, with 9 bases left in between. DNA for the CDR3: TGTGCCAGCAGACGCGTCCACTCTGGAAACACCATATATTTT. Amino acids: CASRRVHSGNTIYF.

The CDR3 DNA is TGTGCCACCAGCAGAGAGGGGGGCACTGTGGGGAAATCCACCTTC. It yields the protein CATSREGGTVGKSTF. J is TRBJ1-2 and V is TRBV15; a possible D gene is TRBD1 (6 bases). Germline-derived CDR1 and CDR2 are LNHNV and YYDKDF (reference sequence). CDR3 size: 15 residues. The V and J ends lost 0 bases and 13 bases respectively, with 21 bases between them.

The rearrangement uses TRBV7-9 and TRBJ2-7; D is undetermined. CDR3 size: 11 residues. Trimming stripped 5 bases from V and 2 bases from J, with 4 bases between. Germline CDR1 and CDR2: SEHNR and FQNEAQ (reference sequence). CDR3 protein: CASSVAYEQYF. The DNA for the CDR3 is TGTGCCAGCAGCGTTGCCTACGAGCAGTACTTC.

The chain has TRBV30 and TRBJ1-4; 7 nucleotides align to TRBD1. V shed 6 bases, J shed 7 bases, and the junction held 8 bases outside the gene matches. CDR1 GTSNPN and CDR2 SVGIG come from the germline V gene (reference sequence). This CDR3 comprises 13 residues. The CDR3 loop reads CACAGGLSEKLFF. The CDR3 coding sequence is TGTGCCTGCGCAGGGGGATTGAGTGAAAAACTGTTTTTT.

This clone was detected once. This chain uses TRBV4-1 with TRBJ2-7; 8 nucleotides agree with TRBD1. Germline V lookup: CDR1 MGHRA, CDR2 YSYEKL. The CDR3 is made up of 17 amino acids. Germline trimming cut 5 bases from V and 1 base from J; bases unmatched to any gene: 13. The CDR3 reads CASSSNKGQVPSYEQYF. CDR3 nucleotides: TGCGCCAGCAGCTCTAATAAGGGACAGGTGCCTTCCTACGAGCAGTACTTC.

Only one count was recorded for this clone. The rearrangement links TRBV13 to TRBJ1-1; TRBD1 might be the D (5 bases). Trimming removed 0 bases from V and 2 bases from J, with 10 bases in between. The CDR3 covers 15 residues. Germline V gene sequence: CDR1 PRHDT, CDR2 FYEKMQ (reference sequence). The CDR3 sequence: CASSLGPGKNTEAFF. CDR3 nucleotides: TGTGCCAGCAGCTTAGGCCCAGGGAAAAACACTGAAGCTTTCTTT.

The rearrangement links TRBV27 to TRBJ2-7; 9 nucleotides match TRBD1. The germline V gene has CDR1 MNHEY and CDR2 SMNVEV (reference sequence). This CDR3 region has 17 residues. V lost 4 bases and J lost 3; bases outside the gene matches: 13. Here the CDR3 DNA reads TGTGCCAGCAGTTCCCAACGGGACAGGGATTCTGGCTACGAGCAGTACTTC. Its protein is CASSSQRDRDSGYEQYF.

The chain combines TRBV12-3 or TRBV12-4 with TRBJ1-5; a possible D gene is TRBD1 (5 bases). The V gene lost 1 base and the J gene lost 6 bases, with 7 bases spanning the gap. This CDR3 comprises 13 residues. CDR3 bases: TGTGCCAGCAGTTTAGATGGGGGTCAGCCCCAGCATTTT. It specifies CASSLDGGQPQHF.

V gene TRBV6-5 combines with J gene TRBJ2-7; 9 bases are a match to TRBD1. The CDR3 is 16 amino acids. Germline V lookup: CDR1 MNHEY, CDR2 SVGAGI. V lost 4 bases and J lost 7; bases outside the gene matches: 14. CDR3 loop: CASSSYSGQGTGEQYF. Written as DNA, the CDR3 is TGTGCCAGCAGTTCTTACTCGGGACAGGGTACTGGTGAGCAGTACTTC.

The chain combines TRBV5-6 with TRBJ1-3, with a possible D match to TRBD1 (5 bases). This CDR3 spans 15 amino acids. Germline CDR1 and CDR2: SGHDT and YYEEEE. Trimming took 3 bases from V and 0 from J, leaving 10 bases between them. The CDR3 DNA follows: TGTGCCAGCAGCTGGGACGGTAGCTCTGGAAACACCATATATTTT. Amino acid sequence: CASSWDGSSGNTIYF.

The rearrangement joins TRBV11-1 to TRBJ2-5, with D maybe TRBD2 (6 bases). Germline V gene data show CDR1 as SGHAT and CDR2 as FQDESV (reference sequence). This CDR3 contains 14 residues. The V end was cut by 5 bases, the J end by 4 bases, with 14 bases between. DNA of the CDR3: TGTGCCAGCAGCAGCCCCCACGGGGGAGAGACCCAGTACTTC. Protein: CASSSPHGGETQYF.

The chain has TRBV12-3 or TRBV12-4 and TRBJ1-1, with D perhaps TRBD1 (5 bases). V shed 6 bases and J shed 7 bases, with 15 bases lying between them. This CDR3 has 13 residues. The CDR3 coding sequence is TGTGCCAGCAGGATAGTAGGGACGAATGAAGCTTTCTTT. It translates to CASRIVGTNEAFF.

The rearrangement joins TRBV2 to TRBJ2-2; D is perhaps TRBD2 (5 bases). The V and J ends lost 10 bases and 0 bases respectively, with 15 bases between them. CDR1 and CDR2 from the germline V gene are SNHLY and FYNNEI. The length of the CDR3 is 15 residues. In DNA form, the CDR3 reads TGTGCCACCAGGCTAGCAGGCCCGAACACCGGGGAGCTGTTTTTT. Protein product: CATRLAGPNTGELFF.

This clone was observed a handful of times. The genes are TRBV7-9 and TRBJ2-1; D perhaps matches TRBD2 (5 bases). Germline V gives CDR1 SEHNR, CDR2 FQNEAQ (reference sequence). The CDR3 is made up of 13 amino acids. The V gene lost 3 bases and the J gene lost 3 bases, with 6 bases spanning the gap. The CDR3 loop is CASSLGDYNEQFF. The CDR3 DNA sequence: TGTGCCAGCAGCTTGGGAGACTACAATGAGCAGTTCTTC.

CDR3 amino acids: CASSLIEGFQPQHF. The DNA for the CDR3 is TGTGCCAGCAGCTTGATTGAAGGGTTCCAGCCCCAGCATTTT. The V gene is TRBV5-4, the J gene TRBJ1-5; D not certain. Germline-derived CDR1 and CDR2 are SGHNT and YYREEE (reference sequence). This CDR3 is 14 amino acids long. With 1 base removed from V and 7 bases from J, the gap between germline ends came to 12 bases.

In its sample, this clone was seen once. The CDR3 loop is CASSQDLSGGLYNEQFF. In DNA, the CDR3 is TGTGCCAGCAGCCAAGATCTTAGCGGGGGGTTATACAATGAGCAGTTCTTC. J is TRBJ2-1 and V is TRBV3-1 (or the pseudogene TRBV3-2), with TRBD2 matching over 10 bases. Germline loops: CDR1 LGHDT, CDR2 YNNKEL (reference sequence). CDR3 length equals 17 residues. With 0 bases clipped from V and 4 bases from J, the junction kept 6 bases outside the gene matches.